This T cell receptor (beta chain) was obtained from a study of control samples from healthy donors and cancer patients. Profiling relied on immunoSEQ multiplex PCR, and the TCRdb table lists in-frame clones only, not all of them. Among 120,000 or so clones listed, roughly 91% were seen once. Sample: blood. The receptor's source is a man in his forties in good health.

CDR3 nucleotides: TGTGCCAGCGACCCCGGGACACCTTTTAAACTGTTTTTT. It is translated as CASDPGTPFKLFF. The chain recombines TRBV7-3 with TRBJ1-4; possible D gene TRBD1, 6 bases. The CDR3 spans 13 residues. Germline values: CDR1 SGHTA, CDR2 FQGTGA. Trimming took off 8 bases at V and 11 bases at J, with 18 bases between the two ends.